This T cell receptor (beta chain) was sequenced in a study of T cells after yellow fever vaccination. The CDR3 length is 13 residues. Germline V gene sequence: CDR1 SGHTA, CDR2 FQGNSA. The V gene lost 4 bases and the J gene lost 4 bases, with 9 bases spanning the gap. Researchers made TCR cDNA using 5'RACE template switching, and this step added a universal primer site and UMIs. TCRdb passed the 5' RACE reads through MiXCR, listing each CDR3 protein once. The sample gives hundreds of thousands of distinct CDR3 sequences, about 4% of which show up once; roughly 24% is in the top ten. Whole-study findings and limits: The secondary response was weaker but peaked faster, day 5 versus 15. The presence of abundant clonotypes contaminating from the bulk population was possible in FACS-sorted repertoires.

This clonotype was observed many times. Its antigen is unknown. The rearrangement joins TRBV7-2 to TRBJ2-3; D is unresolved. Here the sequenced sample was PBMCs, taken 5 days after the yellow fever booster vaccination. This TCR was sampled from a man aged 18 to 29 who received the YFV17D yellow fever vaccine. The CDR3 loop reads CASSSGPPDTQYF. CDR3 DNA: TGTGCCAGCAGCTCGGGCCCTCCAGATACGCAGTATTTT.